This T cell receptor beta chain comes out of a study of T cell changes during pregnancy in multiple sclerosis. The assay was immunoSEQ multiplex PCR, and TCRdb's table has in-frame clones only and misses some. The sample lists approximately 37,000 clones, 85% to 95% occurring once. The CDR3 spans 17 residues. In germline, CDR1 is MGHRA, CDR2 YSYEKL. Trimming at V came to 0 bases and at J to 3 bases, leaving 6 bases not matched to a gene. The material was CD4+ T cells from peripheral blood mononuclear cells, obtained in the third trimester of pregnancy. The sequence was collected from a female donor with multiple sclerosis, enrolled in a pregnancy study. J is TRBJ2-3 and V is TRBV4-1; TRBD2 aligns across 10 bases. CDR3 sequence (DNA): TGCGCCAGCAGCCAAGATCATACAGCGGGAGGGACAGATACGCAGTATTTT. Protein product: CASSQDHTAGGTDTQYF.